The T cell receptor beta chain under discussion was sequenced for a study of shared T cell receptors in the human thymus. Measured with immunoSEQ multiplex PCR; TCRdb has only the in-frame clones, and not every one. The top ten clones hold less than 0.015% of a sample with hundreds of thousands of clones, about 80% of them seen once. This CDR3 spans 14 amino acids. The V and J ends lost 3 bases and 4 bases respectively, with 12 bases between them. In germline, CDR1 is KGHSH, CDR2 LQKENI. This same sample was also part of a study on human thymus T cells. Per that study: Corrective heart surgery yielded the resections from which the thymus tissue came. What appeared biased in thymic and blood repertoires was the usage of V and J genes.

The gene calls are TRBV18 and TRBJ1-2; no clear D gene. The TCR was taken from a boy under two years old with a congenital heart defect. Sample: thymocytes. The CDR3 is CASSPVWASYGYTF. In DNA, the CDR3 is TGTGCCAGCTCACCCGTATGGGCCTCCTATGGCTACACCTTC. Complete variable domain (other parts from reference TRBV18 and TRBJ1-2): NAGVMQNPRHLVRRRGQEARLRCSPMKGHSHVYWYRQLPEEGLKFMVYLQKENIIDESGMPKERFSAEFPKEGPSILRIQQVVRGDSAAYFCASSPVWASYGYTFGSGTRLTVV.